This T cell receptor (beta chain) was identified during a study of T cells in Graves' hyperthyroidism and ophthalmopathy. Study as a whole: Peripheral blood was acquired at first diagnosis, ahead of any therapy whatsoever.

This clonotype was found a few times. Template material for amplifying TCR beta CDR3 regions consisted of RNA transcripts. First-round RT-PCR with HTBI primers amplified the TCR CDR3 region. TCRdb reprocessed the multiplex PCR reads via MiXCR and lists one record per CDR3 protein. The table lists under 400,000 distinct CDR3 sequences, about a sixth of them singletons. Per the germline V gene, CDR1 is GTSNPN and CDR2 is SVGIG (reference sequence). The CDR3 runs 15 residues. V lost 3 bases and J lost 2; bases outside the gene matches: 6. The V call is TRBV30, the J call TRBJ2-5; 10 positions agree with TRBD2. Sequenced: blood. The receptor comes from a woman aged 18-35 years with Graves' hyperthyroidism that later progressed to Graves' ophthalmopathy. This chain's CDR3 is CAWREGLAAQETQYF. Here the CDR3 DNA reads TGTGCCTGGAGGGAAGGACTAGCGGCTCAAGAGACCCAGTACTTC. Drawing the rest from reference TRBV30 and TRBJ2-5, the complete variable domain is SQTIHQWPATLVQPVGSPLSLECTVEGTSNPNLYWYRQAAGRGLQLLFYSVGIGQISSEVPQNLSASRPQDRQFILSSKKLLLSDSGFYLCAWREGLAAQETQYFGPGTRLLVL.